The 14 T cell receptor beta chains below come from one sample, sequenced in a study of shared clonotypes between healthy human individuals (dated by TCRdb to 2018 to 2021). The library was made by the immunoSEQ multiplex PCR assay. The source is immuneACCESS, and TCRdb retained only in-frame sequences with V and J called. Part of the clones is not carried over; for the studies checked, unresolved V genes explain less than half of this, and the remainder is unexplained. Across this sample there are 300,000 to 400,000 clones, with 73% seen only once. The ten largest clonotypes hold 8% to 13% of the sample. The sample was memory CD4+ T cells sorted from blood. This sample's cell subset or site label indicates: CD45RA-negative fraction. These receptors were collected from a young man in good health.

CDR3 protein: CASSRLRGYEQYF. The CDR3 DNA reads as TGTGCCAGCAGCCGACTGAGGGGATACGAGCAGTACTTC. The chain couples TRBV6-5 to TRBJ2-7, with D perhaps TRBD1 or TRBD2 (5 bases each). Deletions cut 6 bases from V and 4 bases from J, with 13 bases between. Looked up from germline, CDR1 is MNHEY and CDR2 is SVGAGI. This CDR3 region has 13 residues.

The genes are TRBV2 and TRBJ2-2, with 8 nucleotides matching TRBD1. Germline lookup yields CDR1 SNHLY and CDR2 FYNNEI. The CDR3 runs 16 residues. Trimming at V came to 6 bases and at J to 4 bases, leaving 10 bases not matched to a gene. The CDR3 DNA is TGTGCCAGCAGGAGAGGTAGACAGGGGACCACCGGGGAGCTGTTTTTT. Encoded protein: CASRRGRQGTTGELFF.

This chain links TRBV6-1 with TRBJ1-5; D gene uncertain. CDR1 is MNHNS, CDR2 SASEGT, per germline. The length of the CDR3 is 13 residues. Trimming cost V 7 bases and J 2 bases, with 9 bases left between them. CDR3 DNA sequence: TGTGCCAGCACTACCAGAGGCAATCAGCCCCAGCATTTT. This sequence encodes CASTTRGNQPQHF.

The CDR3 loop is CASSYGGAGSYEQYF. The CDR3 region has the DNA TGTGCCAGCAGTTACGGTGGGGCAGGTTCCTACGAGCAGTACTTC. The chain links TRBV6-5 to TRBJ2-7, with D maybe TRBD1 (5 bases). The CDR3 totals 15 residues. V was trimmed by 2 bases and J by 1 base, leaving 12 bases between them. The germline gives CDR1 MNHEY, CDR2 SVGAGI.

V is TRBV5-5 and J is TRBJ1-4, with D uncertain. This CDR3 region has 16 residues. V lost 0 bases and J lost 0, with 9 bases in between. Germline loops: CDR1 SGHKS, CDR2 YYEKEE (reference sequence). CDR3 loop: CASSLVAPATNEKLFF. CDR3 in DNA: TGTGCCAGCAGCTTGGTGGCGCCGGCAACTAATGAAAAACTGTTTTTT.

The rearrangement links TRBV28 to TRBJ2-7, with TRBD2 matching over 12 bases. The CDR3 loop spans 15 amino acids. J was trimmed by 0 bases and V by 4 bases; bases with no gene match: 1. Germline lookup yields CDR1 MDHEN and CDR2 SYDVKM. This CDR3 is CASSSTSGGSYEQYF. CDR3 nucleotide sequence: TGTGCCAGCAGTTCGACTAGCGGGGGCTCCTACGAGCAGTACTTC.

This rearrangement joins TRBV2 to TRBJ1-4; D gene uncertain. The CDR3 runs 15 residues. V lost 0 bases and J 6 bases, leaving 11 bases between the germline ends. Germline V lookup: CDR1 SNHLY, CDR2 FYNNEI. CDR3 region: CASSEAIPPDEKLFF. In nucleotides, the CDR3 is TGTGCCAGCAGTGAAGCAATTCCTCCGGATGAAAAACTGTTTTTT.

The genes are TRBV7-9 and TRBJ1-2; a weak D match, TRBD1 (5 bases). Looked up from germline, CDR1 is SEHNR and CDR2 is FQNEAQ (reference sequence). This CDR3 region has 13 residues. The V and J ends lost 5 bases and 6 bases respectively, with 13 bases between them. The CDR3 nucleotides are TGTGCCAGCAGCCAATCGCAGGGTAATGGCTACACCTTC. This encodes CASSQSQGNGYTF.

The chain recombines TRBV7-3 with TRBJ1-1; D is unresolved. This CDR3 has 13 amino acids. V was clipped by 5 bases and J by 1 base, with 8 bases between them. Per the germline V gene, CDR1 is SGHTA and CDR2 is FQGTGA. CDR3: CASSLERNTEAFF. The CDR3 DNA sequence: TGTGCCAGCAGCCTCGAAAGGAACACTGAAGCTTTCTTT.

This rearrangement joins TRBV15 to TRBJ2-3; D may be TRBD1 (6 bases). The CDR3 contains 16 residues. The V gene lost 3 bases and the J gene lost 3 bases, with 16 bases spanning the gap. Germline loops: CDR1 LNHNV, CDR2 YYDKDF (reference sequence). The CDR3 spells CATSRSDRRATDTQYF. For the CDR3, the DNA is TGTGCCACCAGCAGGAGCGACAGGCGGGCTACAGATACGCAGTATTTT.

V is TRBV18 and J is TRBJ2-7; a possible D gene is TRBD2 (5 bases). The CDR3 has 17 residues. V was cut by 1 base and J by 5 bases, with 21 bases left in between. Germline V gives CDR1 KGHSH, CDR2 LQKENI. As DNA, the CDR3 is TGTGCCAGCTCACCACAGGGTACTAGGCCCTATAGTAACGAGCAGTACTTC. Its translation is CASSPQGTRPYSNEQYF.

The chain uses TRBV7-9 and TRBJ2-7; a weak D match, TRBD2 (5 bases). Trimming cost V 4 bases and J 0 bases, with 13 bases left between them. Germline V lookup: CDR1 SEHNR, CDR2 FQNEAQ (reference sequence). This CDR3 is 15 amino acids long. The CDR3 reads CASSSSIGVSYEQYF. In DNA, the CDR3 is TGTGCCAGCAGCTCCTCTATCGGGGTCTCCTACGAGCAGTACTTC.

This clone came up many times. The chain joins TRBV7-9 to TRBJ2-1; no clear D. V was shortened by 5 bases and J by 0 bases, with 5 bases between the two germline ends. The germline V gene has CDR1 SEHNR and CDR2 FQNEAQ (reference sequence). The CDR3 runs 13 residues. CDR3 in DNA: TGTGCCAGCAGCGCTAACTCCTACAATGAGCAGTTCTTC. Protein: CASSANSYNEQFF. The entire variable domain, with the rest obtained from reference TRBV7-9 and TRBJ2-1, is as follows: DTGVSQNPRHKITKRGQNVTFRCDPISEHNRLYWYRQTLGQGPEFLTYFQNEAQLEKSRLLSDRFSAERPKGSFSTLEIQRTEQGDSAMYLCASSANSYNEQFFGPGTRLTVL.

V and J are TRBV2 and TRBJ2-5, with D perhaps being TRBD1 or TRBD2 (6 bases each). CDR1 and CDR2 (germline): SNHLY, FYNNEI. The V end lost 1 base, the J end lost 7 bases, and 13 bases lay between the germline ends. The CDR3 runs 14 residues. The CDR3: CASSEGRGGGTQYF. In nucleotides, the CDR3 is TGTGCCAGCAGTGAAGGCAGGGGAGGAGGGACCCAGTACTTC.